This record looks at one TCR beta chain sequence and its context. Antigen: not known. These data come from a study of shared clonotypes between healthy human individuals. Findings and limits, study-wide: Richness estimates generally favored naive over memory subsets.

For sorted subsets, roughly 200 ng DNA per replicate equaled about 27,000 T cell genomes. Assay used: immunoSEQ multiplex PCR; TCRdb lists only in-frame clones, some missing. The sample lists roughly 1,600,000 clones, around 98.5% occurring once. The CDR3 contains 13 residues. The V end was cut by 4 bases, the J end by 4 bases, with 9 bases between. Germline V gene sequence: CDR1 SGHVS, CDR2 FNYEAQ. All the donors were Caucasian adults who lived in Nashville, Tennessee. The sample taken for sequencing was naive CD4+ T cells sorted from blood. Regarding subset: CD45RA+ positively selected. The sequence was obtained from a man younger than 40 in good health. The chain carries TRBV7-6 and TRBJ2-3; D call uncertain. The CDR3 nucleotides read TGTGCCAGCAGCTCCTCCCTGGCAGATACGCAGTATTTT. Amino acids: CASSSSLADTQYF.